Listed below are T cell receptor beta chains from one sample, sequenced in a study of Ad26.COV2.S vaccination and SARS-CoV-2 variants. Some clones are missing from TCRdb's copy, which holds only in-frame ones; the method was immunoSEQ multiplex PCR. The sample shows roughly 700,000 clones, roughly 90% of them seen only once. Material: peripheral blood, obtained in a trial of Ad26.COV2.S vaccine versus placebo. The receptors were gathered from a person between 18 and 59 years old who received the Ad26.COV2.S COVID-19 vaccine or a placebo. Both conserved end residues are part of each CDR3. D genes are given only for firm matches. The size entry is marked missing in some rows and otherwise reads once, few, many or a size class.

D gene	clone size	V gene	J gene	CDR3 protein	CDR3 DNA
TRBD1	.	TRBV2	TRBJ2-7	CASSVSPTGVPYEQYF	TGTGCCAGCAGTGTATCCCCGACAGGGGTTCCCTACGAGCAGTACTTC
.	.	TRBV5-6	TRBJ2-7	CASSSDMVGYEQYF	TGTGCCAGCAGCTCGGATATGGTGGGCTACGAGCAGTACTTC
.	.	TRBV19	TRBJ2-7	CASSIQRSSYEQYF	TGTGCCAGTAGTATTCAAAGGAGCTCCTACGAGCAGTACTTC
TRBD2	.	TRBV6-5	TRBJ2-1	CASSYGLAGVANEQFF	TGTGCCAGCAGTTACGGACTAGCGGGGGTGGCGAATGAGCAGTTCTTC
TRBD1	.	TRBV13	TRBJ2-2	CASSPGQGETGELFF	TGTGCCAGCAGCCCCGGACAGGGGGAGACCGGGGAGCTGTTTTTT
.	.	TRBV10-3	TRBJ1-5	CAIQAPDSNQPQHF	TGTGCCATCCAAGCTCCGGATAGCAATCAGCCCCAGCATTTT
TRBD1	.	TRBV7-9	TRBJ1-3	CASSFNPRQGSGNTIYF	TGTGCCAGCAGCTTCAACCCACGACAGGGTTCTGGAAACACCATATATTTT
TRBD2	.	TRBV5-1	TRBJ2-2	CASSLEGAGGPNTGELFF	TGCGCCAGCAGCTTGGAAGGAGCGGGGGGGCCGAACACCGGGGAGCTGTTTTTT
.	.	TRBV25-1	TRBJ2-7	CASSQGFYEQYF	TGTGCCAGCAGTCAGGGGTTCTACGAGCAGTACTTC
TRBD1	.	TRBV5-6	TRBJ1-2	CASSTRQGAGGYTF	TGTGCCAGCAGCACCCGACAGGGGGCGGGCGGCTACACCTTC
.	few	TRBV3-1/TRBV3-2	TRBJ1-5	CASSQSRDQPQHF	TGTGCCAGCAGCCAATCCAGGGATCAGCCCCAGCATTTT
.	.	TRBV9	TRBJ2-1	CASSVGGGVYNEQFF	TGTGCCAGCAGCGTAGGAGGTGGGGTCTACAATGAGCAGTTCTTC
.	.	TRBV9	TRBJ2-5	CASSVESLGGGETQYF	TGTGCCAGCAGCGTAGAAAGTCTAGGGGGAGGAGAGACCCAGTACTTC
.	.	TRBV3-1/TRBV3-2	TRBJ2-1	CASSQLLGGNEQFF	TGTGCCAGCAGCCAACTCCTAGGGGGCAATGAGCAGTTCTTC
TRBD1	.	TRBV30	TRBJ2-7	CAWTRGQGHFAYF	TGTGCCTGGACTCGCGGACAGGGACATTTTGCGTACTTC
.	.	TRBV7-9	TRBJ2-7	CASSTVGGPLDEQYF	TGTGCCAGCAGCACCGTGGGCGGGCCCTTGGACGAGCAGTACTTC
.	once	TRBV15	TRBJ2-1	CATSRGSSYNEQFF	TGTGCCACCAGCAGGGGGAGCTCCTACAATGAGCAGTTCTTC
.	.	TRBV7-9	TRBJ2-1	CASSLGGQFGEQFF	TGTGCCAGCAGCTTAGGAGGACAGTTCGGTGAGCAGTTCTTC
.	.	TRBV6-5	TRBJ1-1	CASSTGYTEAFF	TGTGCCAGCAGTACAGGGTACACTGAAGCTTTCTTT
TRBD2	.	TRBV10-3	TRBJ2-2	CAISDGTRSGELFF	TGTGCCATCAGTGACGGGACTAGGTCCGGGGAGCTGTTTTTT
TRBD1	.	TRBV11-1	TRBJ1-1	CASSLGTGLNTEAFF	TGTGCCAGCAGCTTAGGGACAGGGCTGAACACTGAAGCTTTCTTT
.	.	TRBV5-4	TRBJ2-5	CASSLASRASRRQETQYF	TGTGCCAGCAGCTTGGCGTCTAGGGCGTCCAGGAGGCAAGAGACCCAGTACTTC
.	.	TRBV20-1	TRBJ2-2	CSALASGELFF	TGCAGTGCTCTAGCGTCCGGGGAGCTGTTTTTT
TRBD2	.	TRBV6-2/TRBV6-3	TRBJ2-1	CASSYMGGGIAEQFF	TGTGCCAGCAGTTACATGGGGGGGGGTATTGCTGAGCAGTTCTTC
.	.	TRBV3-1/TRBV3-2	TRBJ2-2	CASSPRQGGAGELFF	TGTGCCAGCAGCCCCAGACAGGGAGGTGCCGGGGAGCTGTTTTTT
TRBD1	.	TRBV5-4	TRBJ1-5	CASSLDRGLGQPQHF	TGTGCCAGCAGCTTAGACAGGGGTCTCGGTCAGCCCCAGCATTTT
TRBD1	.	TRBV30	TRBJ2-1	CAWSKFGTGDNEQFF	TGTGCCTGGAGTAAGTTCGGGACAGGGGACAATGAGCAGTTCTTC
.	.	TRBV30	TRBJ1-1	CAWRQYTEAFF	TGTGCCTGGAGACAGTACACTGAAGCTTTCTTT
.	.	TRBV4-1	TRBJ1-1	CASSQIPYTEAFF	TGCGCCAGCAGCCAGATACCTTACACTGAAGCTTTCTTT
.	.	TRBV3-1/TRBV3-2	TRBJ2-2	CASSIRQNTGELFF	TGTGCCAGCAGCATTAGACAGAACACCGGGGAGCTGTTTTTT
.	.	TRBV6-5	TRBJ2-7	CASTWGYEQYF	TGTGCCAGCACCTGGGGCTACGAGCAGTACTTC
.	.	TRBV6-5	TRBJ2-7	CASRAGSYEQYF	TGTGCCAGCAGGGCGGGGAGCTACGAGCAGTACTTC
TRBD2	.	TRBV7-9	TRBJ2-2	CASSGVAGGNTGELFF	TGTGCCAGCAGCGGTGTAGCGGGGGGGAACACCGGGGAGCTGTTTTTT
.	few	TRBV2	TRBJ1-5	CASSELGDAFSNQPQHF	TGTGCCAGCAGTGAACTGGGGGATGCTTTCAGCAATCAGCCCCAGCATTTT
TRBD1	.	TRBV12-3/TRBV12-4	TRBJ2-7	CASSPDRDHEQYF	TGTGCCAGCAGCCCGGACAGGGATCACGAGCAGTACTTC
.	.	TRBV5-6	TRBJ2-7	CASSLVGTEQYF	TGTGCCAGCAGCTTGGTAGGGACCGAGCAGTACTTC
.	once	TRBV5-1	TRBJ2-5	CASRSSWALAETQYF	TGCGCCAGCAGATCGAGTTGGGCTCTAGCAGAGACCCAGTACTTC
.	.	TRBV27	TRBJ2-3	CASSLGQTSTDTQYF	TGTGCCAGCAGTTTAGGACAGACTAGCACAGATACGCAGTATTTT
.	.	TRBV30	TRBJ1-2	CAWSVGWRTPYGYTF	TGTGCCTGGAGTGTAGGGTGGAGGACCCCCTATGGCTACACCTTC
.	.	TRBV24-1	TRBJ2-2	CATSDQDTTGELFF	TGTGCCACCAGTGACCAAGACACCACCGGGGAGCTGTTTTTT
TRBD1	once	TRBV6-1	TRBJ1-4	CASSEADRAREKLFF	TGTGCCAGCAGTGAAGCGGACAGGGCGAGGGAAAAACTGTTTTTT
TRBD2	.	TRBV6-5	TRBJ2-1	CASSLGLASNEQFF	TGTGCCAGCAGCTTAGGACTAGCTTCGAATGAGCAGTTCTTC
TRBD1	.	TRBV29-1	TRBJ2-1	CSSRQGANNEQFF	TGCAGCTCCAGACAGGGGGCCAACAATGAGCAGTTCTTC
TRBD1	.	TRBV2	TRBJ2-5	CASSGQGMETQYF	TGTGCCAGCTCCGGACAGGGCATGGAGACCCAGTACTTC
.	once	TRBV15	TRBJ1-1	CATSRVLMNTEAFF	TGTGCCACCAGCAGAGTCCTCATGAACACTGAAGCTTTCTTT
.	.	TRBV5-4	TRBJ2-2	CASSLTRHNWNTGELFF	TGTGCCAGCAGCTTGACGCGCCACAACTGGAACACCGGGGAGCTGTTTTTT
.	.	TRBV18	TRBJ1-1	CASSPRGGTEAFF	TGTGCCAGCTCACCAAGGGGTGGCACTGAAGCTTTCTTT
TRBD1	.	TRBV5-4	TRBJ2-3	CASSGEGQGATDTQYF	TGTGCCAGCAGCGGAGAAGGACAGGGGGCCACAGATACGCAGTATTTT
.	.	TRBV7-8	TRBJ1-1	CASLTSRSTEAFF	TGTGCCAGCTTGACCTCGCGATCCACTGAAGCTTTCTTT
.	.	TRBV30	TRBJ2-5	CAWSVGRGETQYF	TGTGCCTGGAGTGTAGGGCGGGGAGAGACCCAGTACTTC
.	.	TRBV6-6	TRBJ1-6	CASSYSALGSPLHF	TGTGCCAGCAGTTACTCGGCCTTGGGTTCACCCCTCCACTTT
.	.	TRBV19	TRBJ1-6	CASTRSSYNSPLHF	TGTGCCAGTACTCGGAGCTCCTATAATTCACCCCTCCACTTT
TRBD1	.	TRBV6-2/TRBV6-3	TRBJ2-3	CASSYRQGAFADTQYF	TGTGCCAGCAGTTACCGTCAGGGGGCGTTCGCAGATACGCAGTATTTT